This T cell receptor (beta chain) is drawn from a study of T-cell memory formation after mild COVID-19. Study observations and caveats: Clones from the second wave (peaking day 37) had unconfirmed SARS-CoV-2 specificity. Balance between CD4 and CD8 was seen in clones contracting day 15 to 85, and a CD4+ lean was seen in later expanders.

The CDR3 loop spans 15 amino acids. Trimming removed 6 bases from V and 5 bases from J; junction bases left unmatched: 13. Germline V gene lookup returns CDR1 DFQATT and CDR2 SNEGSKA (reference sequence). To note about this clonotype: Its antigen is unidentified.

5'RACE with constant-segment primers yielded barcoded, UMI-tagged TCR alpha and TCR beta cDNA libraries. TCRdb analysed the 5' RACE reads with MiXCR anew, one entry per CDR3 protein. This sample has hundreds of thousands of distinct CDR3 sequences; 25% to 30% occur once, and the top ten carry 13%. The specimen was PBMCs or a T cell subset sorted from them (not recorded which). The clonotype comes from an adult woman who had mild COVID-19 (a few samples of this study predate the infection). Cell type and time point are not known. J is TRBJ2-5 and V is TRBV20-1; TRBD1 aligns across 9 bases. Here the CDR3 DNA reads TGCAGTGCCACTACCCAACAGGGGGCGCAGGAGACCCAGTACTTC. Translation: CSATTQQGAQETQYF.